Shown below are 30 T cell receptor beta chains from a single sample sequenced in a study of spatial heterogeneity in lung cancer. The time point denotes: blood at routine non-recurrence follow-up after resection. From the 5' RACE reads, TCRdb called clonotypes with MiXCR, one entry per CDR3 protein. Among more than 75,000 distinct CDR3 sequences, roughly 19% were seen once, and the ten largest hold less than 25%. The material was PBMCs, obtained at follow-up. The receptor source for this set is a male donor with early-stage non-small cell lung cancer.

In DNA, the CDR3 is TGCGCCAGCAGCGGCCAAAGGGGTGAGCAGTTCTTC. Encoded protein: CASSGQRGEQFF. The chain has TRBV5-1 and TRBJ2-1, with a possible D match to TRBD1 (5 bases). The CDR3 is 12 amino acids. V lost 4 bases and J lost 9, with 11 bases in between. Germline CDR1 SGHRS, CDR2 YFSETQ.

This clonotype turned up a few times. The chain joins TRBV11-2 to TRBJ2-3; perhaps TRBD1 as D (5 bases). The V end lost 5 bases, the J end lost 0 bases, and 15 bases lay between the germline ends. Germline V lookup: CDR1 SGHAT, CDR2 FQNNGV. The CDR3 length is 16 residues. The CDR3 DNA sequence: TGTGCCAGCAGCCCGCCAGGGCCGTTTAGCACAGATACGCAGTATTTT. Its translation: CASSPPGPFSTDTQYF.

This chain's CDR3 is CASSSSGLNYNEQFF. In DNA form, the CDR3 reads TGTGCCAGCAGCTCATCGGGACTAAATTACAATGAGCAGTTCTTC. This chain connects TRBV7-9 to TRBJ2-1, with 7 bases that match TRBD2. Trimming took 4 bases from V and 4 from J; bases not matched to a gene: 7. The CDR3 is 15 residues long. Germline CDR1 reads SEHNR; CDR2 reads FQNEAQ (reference sequence).

This clonotype was recorded at least ten times. This chain uses TRBV5-1 with TRBJ2-3; maybe TRBD1 (6 bases). V lost 2 bases, J lost 3 bases, and 13 bases lay in between. CDR1 and CDR2 (germline): SGHRS, YFSETQ. The CDR3 consists of 15 residues. CDR3 sequence: CASSLDQGRTDTQYF. The CDR3, as DNA: TGCGCCAGCAGCTTAGATCAGGGGAGAACAGATACGCAGTATTTT.

This clonotype was seen more than once but under ten times. The rearrangement uses TRBV7-9 and TRBJ1-1, with TRBD1 matching 8 bases. Germline-derived CDR1 and CDR2 are SEHNR and FQNEAQ (reference sequence). Germline trimming cut 5 bases from V and 10 bases from J; bases unmatched to any gene: 9. The CDR3 spans 13 residues. CDR3 loop: CASSLTYDRGAFF. In DNA form, the CDR3 reads TGTGCCAGCAGCCTAACATACGACAGGGGAGCTTTCTTT.

This clonotype is termed medium-sized. The rearrangement uses TRBV24-1 and TRBJ2-2; D may be TRBD2 (5 bases). The CDR3 runs 14 residues. The germline V gene encodes CDR1 KGHDR and CDR2 SFDVKD. V was trimmed by 8 bases and J by 1 base, leaving 10 bases between them. The CDR3 protein is CATNDGENTGELFF. CDR3 in DNA: TGTGCCACCAACGACGGGGAGAACACCGGGGAGCTGTTTTTT.

This clonotype was counted a few times. The J gene is TRBJ2-1, the V gene TRBV7-2; D may be TRBD1 (5 bases). CDR1 and CDR2 (germline): SGHTA, FQGNSA. V was trimmed by 2 bases and J by 7 bases, leaving 18 bases between them. The CDR3 loop spans 16 amino acids. The CDR3 sequence is CASSLIPQGIRNEQFF. Here the CDR3 DNA reads TGTGCCAGCAGCTTAATCCCGCAGGGAATTAGGAATGAGCAGTTCTTC. Full variable domain (remainder filled in from reference TRBV7-2 and TRBJ2-1): GAGVSQSPSNKVTEKGKDVELRCDPISGHTALYWYRQSLGQGLEFLIYFQGNSAPDKSGLPSDRFSAERTGGSVSTLTIQRTQQEDSAVYLCASSLIPQGIRNEQFFGPGTRLTVL.

V gene TRBV11-2 combines with J gene TRBJ2-3; weak D call: TRBD2 (5 bases). The germline V gene encodes CDR1 SGHAT and CDR2 FQNNGV. V was shortened by 3 bases and J by 0 bases, with 7 bases between the two germline ends. The CDR3 runs to 14 residues. CDR3 in DNA: TGTGCCAGCAGCTTGGGAGCCAGCACAGATACGCAGTATTTT. It codes for CASSLGASTDTQYF.

This rearrangement joins TRBV4-3 to TRBJ1-5; possibly TRBD1 for D (6 bases). Germline V gives CDR1 LGHNA, CDR2 YSLEER. The CDR3 totals 17 residues. V gave up 4 bases and J gave up 1 base, with 17 bases separating them. The CDR3 DNA reads as TGCGCCAGCAGCCCAGGTTCAGGGGCCGGAAGCAATCAGCCCCAGCATTTT. Amino acid sequence: CASSPGSGAGSNQPQHF.

This clonotype has only a few counts. This chain links TRBV6-1 with TRBJ2-2; D is ambiguous. The ends were cut back, 5 bases at V and 3 bases at J, with 7 bases in the middle. From germline, CDR1 is MNHNS and CDR2 SASEGT. This CDR3 is built from 13 residues. The CDR3 nucleotides read TGTGCCAGCAGTCAGACTTACACCGGGGAGCTGTTTTTT. It yields the protein CASSQTYTGELFF.

This clonotype came up a few times. This chain joins TRBV11-2 and TRBJ1-1; TRBD1 is a possible D gene (6 bases). CDR1 and CDR2 from the germline V gene are SGHAT and FQNNGV. CDR3 length: 13 amino acids. V shed 1 base and J shed 10 bases, with 13 bases lying between them. CDR3: CASSLAGTTSAFF. The DNA for the CDR3 is TGTGCCAGCAGCTTAGCCGGGACAACATCAGCTTTCTTT.

This clonotype was recorded at least ten times. V and J are TRBV19 and TRBJ2-7, with 7 bases fitting TRBD1. CDR3 size: 14 residues. CDR1 and CDR2 (germline): LNHDA, SQIVND (reference sequence). Losses at the gene ends were 4 bases for V and 1 base for J; bases not matched to a gene: 4. CDR3 region: CASSTTGMSYEQYF. In nucleotides, the CDR3 is TGTGCCAGTAGTACGACAGGGATGTCCTACGAGCAGTACTTC. Combining the CDR3 with reference TRBV19 and TRBJ2-7 gives the whole variable domain DGGITQSPKYLFRKEGQNVTLSCEQNLNHDAMYWYRQDPGQGLRLIYYSQIVNDFQKGDIAEGYSVSREKKESFPLTVTSAQKNPTAFYLCASSTTGMSYEQYFGPGTRLTVT.

This clonotype was seen ten or more times. This chain uses TRBV7-6 with TRBJ2-3; 10 bases match TRBD1. Germline lookup yields CDR1 SGHVS and CDR2 FNYEAQ. Germline trimming cut 3 bases from V and 1 base from J; bases unmatched to any gene: 1. The CDR3 is 15 amino acids. The CDR3 nucleotides read TGTGCCAGCAGCTTCGGACAGGGGGGCACAGATACGCAGTATTTT. Amino acids: CASSFGQGGTDTQYF.

V and J are TRBV6-5 and TRBJ2-7, with TRBD2 matching over 8 bases. Losses at the gene ends were 6 bases for V and 5 bases for J; bases not matched to a gene: 6. Germline V gene sequence: CDR1 MNHEY, CDR2 SVGAGI. This CDR3 comprises 13 residues. The CDR3 DNA reads as TGTGCCAGCAGAACCGGGGGGGGCCACGAGCAGTACTTC. Protein: CASRTGGGHEQYF.

This clonotype was counted at least ten times. V is TRBV5-6 and J is TRBJ2-3; 12 nucleotides agree with TRBD2. This CDR3 has 16 amino acids. CDR1 SGHDT and CDR2 YYEEEE come from the germline V gene. V lost 4 bases, J lost 2 bases, and 5 bases stayed unmatched. This CDR3 reads CASSATSGGFTDTQYF. The DNA for the CDR3 is TGTGCCAGCAGCGCGACTAGCGGGGGATTCACAGATACGCAGTATTTT.

This clonotype was counted once. The CDR3 is CASSLHGRSEKTQYF. CDR3 bases: TGTGCCAGTAGCCTACACGGGCGGTCGGAGAAGACCCAGTACTTC. This chain links TRBV19 with TRBJ2-5, with unresolved D. There are 15 residues in the CDR3. CDR1 LNHDA and CDR2 SQIVND come from the germline V gene (reference sequence). With 6 bases removed from V and 6 bases from J, the gap between germline ends came to 20 bases.

This rearrangement joins TRBV19 to TRBJ2-2; 10 bases map to TRBD1. The CDR3 has 16 amino acids. With V trimmed by 5 bases and J by 4 bases, 7 bases remained unmatched. CDR1 LNHDA and CDR2 SQIVND come from the germline V gene (reference sequence). CDR3 sequence: CASSAGQGGTTGELFF. DNA of the CDR3: TGTGCCAGTAGTGCTGGACAGGGGGGGACCACCGGGGAGCTGTTTTTT.

The table lists this clonotype with a few counts. V usage is TRBV6-6 and J usage is TRBJ2-2, with 8 bases that match TRBD2. The V segment lost 6 bases and the J segment 5 bases; nucleotides outside the gene matches: 17. CDR3 size: 18 residues. Germline V gene data show CDR1 as MNHNY and CDR2 as SVGAGI (reference sequence). CDR3 sequence (DNA): TGTGCCAGCAGAGAGGAGCGGGAGCCACTCCCAGGGACCGGGGAGCTGTTTTTT. It codes for CASREEREPLPGTGELFF.

This clonotype was found a few times. This rearrangement joins TRBV5-1 to TRBJ2-7; 9 nucleotides line up with TRBD1. The germline V gene encodes CDR1 SGHRS and CDR2 YFSETQ. The trim removed 4 bases at V and 4 bases at J, leaving 6 bases unmatched. The CDR3 runs 14 residues. The CDR3 loop reads CASSHGTGNYEQYF. In nucleotides, the CDR3 is TGCGCCAGCAGCCACGGGACAGGGAATTACGAGCAGTACTTC.

This clonotype was picked up many times. The J gene is TRBJ2-7, the V gene TRBV28, with TRBD2 matching 11 bases. CDR1 and CDR2 from the germline V gene are MDHEN and SYDVKM. V was clipped by 7 bases and J by 9 bases; unmatched bases: 8. CDR3 length equals 13 residues. CDR3 DNA: TGTGCCAGCAATAAAGGGACTAGCGGAACGCAGTACTTC. It encodes CASNKGTSGTQYF.

The chain uses TRBV7-9 and TRBJ1-1; D is ambiguous. CDR3 length equals 14 residues. The V end lost 0 bases, the J end lost 9 bases, and 14 bases lay between the germline ends. Germline loops: CDR1 SEHNR, CDR2 FQNEAQ (reference sequence). The CDR3 DNA sequence: TGTGCCAGCAGCTTAGCCCCGATAGGGCCCCAAGCTTTCTTT. Amino acid sequence: CASSLAPIGPQAFF.

This clonotype occurred many times. V gene TRBV7-3 combines with J gene TRBJ2-1; D is unclear. This CDR3 comprises 12 residues. Germline V gene lookup returns CDR1 SGHTA and CDR2 FQGTGA. V was shortened by 6 bases and J by 5 bases, with 8 bases between the two germline ends. This CDR3 is CASRENHNEQFF. CDR3 nucleotide sequence: TGTGCCAGCAGGGAGAACCACAATGAGCAGTTCTTC.

V is TRBV29-1 and J is TRBJ1-1; TRBD1 matches 8 bases. Germline V gene sequence: CDR1 SQVTM, CDR2 ANQGSEA. V shed 4 bases, J shed 11 bases, and the junction held 15 bases outside the gene matches. The CDR3 runs to 14 residues. In DNA, the CDR3 is TGCAGCGTTGCGTCTGTGCAGGGGGCTAGTCGGGCTTTCTTT. Protein: CSVASVQGASRAFF.

The table lists this clonotype with many counts. The genes are TRBV5-5 and TRBJ1-2; a possible D gene is TRBD1 (5 bases). V was clipped by 4 bases and J by 0 bases, with 7 bases between them. In germline, CDR1 is SGHKS, CDR2 YYEKEE (reference sequence). This CDR3 has 13 residues. DNA of the CDR3: TGTGCCAGCAGCCTGACAGCTAACTATGGCTACACCTTC. Translated, it gives CASSLTANYGYTF.

With regard to this clonotype: The junction departs from the called germline gene at one end, perhaps through a read error. The CDR3 region has the DNA TGCGTCAGCAGCTTACAAGCGGACTACAATGAGCAGTTCTTC. Protein product: CVSSLQADYNEQFF. The rearrangement uses TRBV5-1 and TRBJ2-1; possibly TRBD2 for D (5 bases). Germline V lookup: CDR1 SGHRS, CDR2 YFSETQ. The CDR3 extends over 14 amino acids.

The rearrangement joins TRBV6-5 to TRBJ1-2; D might be TRBD1 (6 bases). V gave up 7 bases and J gave up 7 bases, with 16 bases separating them. Germline-derived CDR1 and CDR2 are MNHEY and SVGAGI. CDR3 length equals 13 residues. The CDR3 sequence is CASTPQGKFGYTF. The CDR3 DNA reads TGTGCCAGCACCCCCCAGGGGAAGTTTGGCTACACCTTC.

The table lists this clonotype with many counts. This chain uses TRBV12-3 or TRBV12-4 with TRBJ1-1; D is possibly TRBD1 (5 bases). With 7 bases removed from V and 1 base from J, the gap between germline ends came to 10 bases. The CDR3 totals 13 residues. This chain's CDR3 is CASTHGGNTEAFF. CDR3 bases: TGTGCCAGCACACACGGGGGGAACACTGAAGCTTTCTTT.

V gene TRBV7-2 combines with J gene TRBJ2-5; D ambiguous. CDR1 and CDR2 from the germline V gene are SGHTA and FQGNSA. The length of the CDR3 is 13 residues. Trimming removed 1 base at V and 0 bases at J, with 3 bases between. This chain's CDR3 is CASSLGDQETQYF. The CDR3 DNA reads as TGTGCCAGCAGCTTAGGGGACCAAGAGACCCAGTACTTC. Filled out from reference TRBV7-2 and TRBJ2-5, the complete variable domain reads GAGVSQSPSNKVTEKGKDVELRCDPISGHTALYWYRQSLGQGLEFLIYFQGNSAPDKSGLPSDRFSAERTGGSVSTLTIQRTQQEDSAVYLCASSLGDQETQYFGPGTRLLVL.

This chain uses TRBV19 with TRBJ1-1; 7 bases are a match to TRBD1. Germline CDR1 reads LNHDA; CDR2 reads SQIVND (reference sequence). CDR3 length equals 13 residues. Trimming at V came to 10 bases and at J to 4 bases, leaving 9 bases not matched to a gene. CDR3 DNA sequence: TGTGCCACCGAGGGACAGATCGGCACTGAAGCTTTCTTT. Translating gives CATEGQIGTEAFF.

This clonotype occurred a few times. The V and J genes are TRBV19 and TRBJ2-3, with 9 bases lining up with TRBD1. Germline V gene data show CDR1 as LNHDA and CDR2 as SQIVND (reference sequence). CDR3 length equals 14 residues. V lost 10 bases, J lost 2 bases, and 7 bases stayed unmatched. In DNA, the CDR3 is TGTGCCACCCGCGACAGGGGGAACACAGATACGCAGTATTTT. It specifies CATRDRGNTDTQYF.